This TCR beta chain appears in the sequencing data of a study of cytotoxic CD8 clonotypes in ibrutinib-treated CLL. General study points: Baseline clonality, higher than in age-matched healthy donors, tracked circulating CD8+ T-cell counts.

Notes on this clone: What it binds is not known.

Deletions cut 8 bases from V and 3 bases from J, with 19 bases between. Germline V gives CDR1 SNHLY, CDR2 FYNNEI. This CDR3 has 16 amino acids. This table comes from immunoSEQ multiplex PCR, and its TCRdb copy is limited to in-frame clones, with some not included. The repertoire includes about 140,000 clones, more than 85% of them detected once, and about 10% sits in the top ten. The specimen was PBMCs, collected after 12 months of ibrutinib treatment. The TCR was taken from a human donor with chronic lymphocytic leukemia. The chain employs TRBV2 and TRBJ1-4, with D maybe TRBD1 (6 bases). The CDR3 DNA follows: TGTGCCAGCCGTCGGGGGGGCGCACCAGCTAATGAAAAACTGTTTTTT. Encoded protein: CASRRGGAPANEKLFF. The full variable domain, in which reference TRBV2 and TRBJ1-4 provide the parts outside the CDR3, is EPEVTQTPSHQVTQMGQEVILRCVPISNHLYFYWYRQILGQKVEFLVSFYNNEISEKSEIFDDQFSVERPDGSNFTLKIRSTKLEDSAMYFCASRRGGAPANEKLFFGSGTQLSVL.